This record looks at one TCR beta chain sequence and its context. TCRdb's table, derived via immunoSEQ multiplex PCR, lists solely in-frame clones and lacks some. Of 30,000 to 40,000 clones listed, roughly 90% are singletons. Trimming took 1 base from V and 1 from J; bases not matched to a gene: 1. Germline assignment: CDR1 GTSNPN and CDR2 SVGIG (reference sequence). The CDR3 runs 14 residues. The data are from a study of T cell changes during pregnancy in multiple sclerosis. The clonotype originates from a female donor with multiple sclerosis, enrolled in a pregnancy study. This chain connects TRBV30 to TRBJ2-1, with TRBD1 identical over 7 bases. This sample comprised CD8+ T cells from peripheral blood mononuclear cells, obtained before pregnancy. DNA for the CDR3: TGTGCCTGGAGTGACAGGGGATCCTACAATGAGCAGTTCTTC. It specifies CAWSDRGSYNEQFF.